One and the same sample provided the 7 T cell receptor beta chains below, sequenced in a study of T-cell reconstitution after alpha-beta-depleted transplantation in children. Preparing the TCRbeta library involved the use of unique molecular identifiers. TCRdb passed the PCR reads through MiXCR, listing each CDR3 protein once. The top ten clones hold 13% to 15% of a sample with about 6,800 distinct CDR3 sequences, roughly 17% of them seen once. The sample in question was PBMCs, obtained before TCRalphabeta/CD19-depleted stem cell transplant. The receptors were gathered from a boy aged 2 to 10 with acute lymphoblastic leukemia, due to receive a stem cell transplant.

In the case of this clonotype: A much larger clone sits a single nucleotide away, making a read error possible. The chain combines TRBV2 with TRBJ2-3; 14 bases align to TRBD2. The CDR3 spans 16 residues. Losses at the gene ends were 6 bases for V and 4 bases for J; bases not matched to a gene: 6. Per germline, CDR1 SNHLY and CDR2 FYNNEI. CDR3 sequence (DNA): TGTGCCAGCAGGTTCCGACTAGCGGGGGGGCCAGATACGCAGTATTTT. It specifies CASRFRLAGGPDTQYF.

This clonotype came up many times. The genes are TRBV9 and TRBJ1-3; D ambiguous. The CDR3 has 13 amino acids. The germline CDR1 and CDR2 sequences are SGDLS and YYNGEE. V was cut by 3 bases and J by 4 bases, with 8 bases left in between. In DNA form, the CDR3 reads TGTGCCAGCAGCGCCTTAGGGGGAAACACCATATATTTT. Its translation: CASSALGGNTIYF.

Sample share makes this clonotype medium-sized. The CDR3 DNA reads as TGCGCCAGCGCCCCTCAGACAGATACGCAGTATTTT. Amino acid sequence: CASAPQTDTQYF. The chain links TRBV5-1 to TRBJ2-3; D is ambiguous. This CDR3 spans 12 amino acids. CDR1 SGHRS and CDR2 YFSETQ come from the germline V gene. The ends were cut back, 7 bases at V and 3 bases at J, with 9 bases in the middle.

The chain links TRBV9 to TRBJ2-7, with D possibly matching TRBD1 (5 bases). This CDR3 contains 15 residues. V gave up 0 bases and J gave up 2 bases, with 12 bases separating them. From germline, CDR1 is SGDLS and CDR2 YYNGEE. CDR3 amino acids: CASSVASDRAYEQYF. CDR3 bases: TGTGCCAGCAGCGTAGCGTCAGACAGAGCCTACGAGCAGTACTTC.

The V and J genes are TRBV5-1 and TRBJ2-5, with 7 bases aligning to TRBD1. V lost 3 bases and J lost 1; bases outside the gene matches: 6. Per the germline V gene, CDR1 is SGHRS and CDR2 is YFSETQ. CDR3 size: 15 residues. The CDR3 region is CASSWYGTAQETQYF. The CDR3, as DNA: TGCGCCAGCAGCTGGTACGGGACAGCCCAAGAGACCCAGTACTTC.

This clonotype was observed many times. The V gene is TRBV12-5, the J gene TRBJ2-5, with 7 nucleotides matching TRBD1. This CDR3 is 14 amino acids long. Germline lookup yields CDR1 LGHNT and CDR2 FRNRAP. The V gene end was trimmed by 5 bases and the J gene end by 5 bases; junction bases not matched to a gene: 8. The CDR3 sequence is CASGLATGSETQYF. CDR3 bases: TGTGCTAGTGGTCTCGCGACAGGGAGCGAGACCCAGTACTTC. Complete variable domain (other parts from reference TRBV12-5 and TRBJ2-5): DARVTQTPRHKVTEMGQEVTMRCQPILGHNTVFWYRQTMMQGLELLAYFRNRAPLDDSGMPKDRFSAEMPDATLATLKIQPSEPRDSAVYFCASGLATGSETQYFGPGTRLLVL.

This clonotype was counted at least ten times. In DNA, the CDR3 is TGCAGCGTTGAAAAGACAGGGTCCGGGGAGCTGTTTTTT. Encoded protein: CSVEKTGSGELFF. The V call is TRBV29-1, the J call TRBJ2-2; 7 nucleotides agree with TRBD1. V was pared by 2 bases and J by 6 bases, with 3 bases of the junction left unmatched. From germline, CDR1 is SQVTM and CDR2 ANQGSEA. The CDR3 totals 13 residues.